Listed below are T cell receptor beta chains from one sample, sequenced in a study of PD-L1 blockade in urothelial cancer. The method was immunoSEQ multiplex PCR; TCRdb's version includes in-frame clones alone and lacks a portion of them. This table holds around 80,000 clones, about nine tenths found once. The source was PBMCs, collected around atezolizumab (anti-PD-L1) treatment. The receptors were gathered from a woman aged 65 to 85 with urothelial cancer. Both conserved end residues are part of each CDR3. Each record gives: CDR3 protein, CDR3 DNA, D gene, clone size, J gene, V gene. The D gene is left open where the match is weak. Rows give clone size only sometimes, using once, few, many, or a class for an expanded clone.

CDR3aa: CASSFVQGTGTYEQYF; CDR3nt: TGTGCCAGCAGTTTTGTTCAGGGAACAGGGACCTACGAGCAGTACTTC; d_gene: -; abundance: -; j_gene: TRBJ2-7; v_gene: TRBV28
CDR3aa: CASSTGDISYEQYF; CDR3nt: TGTGCCAGCAGCACTGGGGACATCTCCTACGAGCAGTACTTC; d_gene: -; abundance: -; j_gene: TRBJ2-7; v_gene: TRBV5-6
CDR3aa: CASSLREIGTDTQYF; CDR3nt: TGTGCCAGCAGCTTACGAGAAATCGGGACAGATACGCAGTATTTT; d_gene: -; abundance: once; j_gene: TRBJ2-3; v_gene: TRBV7-9
CDR3aa: CASSSLQPTGGWYGYTF; CDR3nt: TGTGCCAGCAGTTCACTGCAACCGACAGGGGGTTGGTATGGCTACACCTTC; d_gene: TRBD1; abundance: -; j_gene: TRBJ1-2; v_gene: TRBV28
CDR3aa: CASSLHSGASSTDTQYF; CDR3nt: TGCGCCAGCAGCTTGCACTCAGGGGCCTCTAGCACAGATACGCAGTATTTT; d_gene: -; abundance: -; j_gene: TRBJ2-3; v_gene: TRBV5-1
CDR3aa: CAISGTGGRQPQHF; CDR3nt: TGTGCCATCAGCGGGACAGGGGGTCGTCAGCCCCAGCATTTT; d_gene: TRBD1; abundance: -; j_gene: TRBJ1-5; v_gene: TRBV10-3
CDR3aa: CASSFRGPNTDTQYF; CDR3nt: TGTGCCAGCAGTTTTAGGGGCCCTAACACAGATACGCAGTATTTT; d_gene: -; abundance: -; j_gene: TRBJ2-3; v_gene: TRBV28
CDR3aa: CAIAGRGNNEQFF; CDR3nt: TGTGCCATTGCGGGGCGTGGGAACAATGAGCAGTTCTTC; d_gene: -; abundance: few; j_gene: TRBJ2-1; v_gene: TRBV25-1
CDR3aa: CASSQGQGVHEQYF; CDR3nt: TGCGCCAGCAGCCAGGGACAGGGGGTCCACGAGCAGTACTTC; d_gene: TRBD1; abundance: -; j_gene: TRBJ2-7; v_gene: TRBV5-1
CDR3aa: CASSPVVQGRTYEQYF; CDR3nt: TGTGCCAGCAGCCCAGTGGTCCAGGGGCGGACCTACGAGCAGTACTTC; d_gene: -; abundance: few; j_gene: TRBJ2-7; v_gene: TRBV7-9
CDR3aa: CATAGGSGELFF; CDR3nt: TGTGCCACGGCCGGCGGGTCCGGGGAGCTGTTTTTT; d_gene: -; abundance: -; j_gene: TRBJ2-2; v_gene: TRBV10-3
CDR3aa: CAISAGTGMLPSNQPQHF; CDR3nt: TGTGCCATCAGTGCGGGGACAGGGATGCTCCCGAGCAATCAGCCCCAGCATTTT; d_gene: TRBD1; abundance: -; j_gene: TRBJ1-5; v_gene: TRBV10-3
CDR3aa: CASSFERVWDNEQFF; CDR3nt: TGTGCCAGCAGCTTCGAGCGGGTCTGGGACAATGAGCAGTTCTTC; d_gene: -; abundance: -; j_gene: TRBJ2-1; v_gene: TRBV7-3
CDR3aa: CSMSAAGSKQPVFYTQYF; CDR3nt: TGCAGCATGTCGGCGGCGGGAAGCAAACAGCCCGTTTTCTATACGCAGTATTTT; d_gene: -; abundance: -; j_gene: TRBJ2-3; v_gene: TRBV29-1
CDR3aa: CASSLAGRGDYGYTF; CDR3nt: TGCGCCAGCAGCTTGGCCGGCAGGGGAGACTATGGCTACACCTTC; d_gene: -; abundance: once; j_gene: TRBJ1-2; v_gene: TRBV5-1
CDR3aa: CSVEGGQSYEQYF; CDR3nt: TGCAGCGTCGAAGGCGGACAGTCCTACGAGCAGTACTTC; d_gene: -; abundance: -; j_gene: TRBJ2-7; v_gene: TRBV29-1
CDR3aa: CASSQDRQELAKNIQYF; CDR3nt: TGCGCCAGCAGCCAAGACAGACAGGAACTAGCCAAAAACATTCAGTACTTC; d_gene: -; abundance: -; j_gene: TRBJ2-4; v_gene: TRBV4-1
CDR3aa: CASSVNSGTPRSYNEQFF; CDR3nt: TGTGCCAGCAGCGTTAATAGCGGGACTCCCCGCTCCTACAATGAGCAGTTCTTC; d_gene: TRBD2; abundance: -; j_gene: TRBJ2-1; v_gene: TRBV9
CDR3aa: CASSDYVSSGNTIYF; CDR3nt: TGTGCCAGCAGTGATTATGTCAGCTCTGGAAACACCATATATTTT; d_gene: -; abundance: -; j_gene: TRBJ1-3; v_gene: TRBV2
CDR3aa: CASSPRAGGTDTQYF; CDR3nt: TGCGCCAGCAGCCCCAGAGCGGGGGGCACAGATACGCAGTATTTT; d_gene: TRBD2; abundance: -; j_gene: TRBJ2-3; v_gene: TRBV10-1
CDR3aa: CASSLLGSSYNEQFF; CDR3nt: TGTGCCAGCAGCTTGTTGGGGAGCTCCTACAATGAGCAGTTCTTC; d_gene: -; abundance: -; j_gene: TRBJ2-1; v_gene: TRBV5-6
CDR3aa: CASSDRQVEGLYGYTF; CDR3nt: TGTGCCAGCAGTGATCGGCAGGTTGAGGGATTATATGGCTACACCTTC; d_gene: -; abundance: -; j_gene: TRBJ1-2; v_gene: TRBV6-1
CDR3aa: CASSTDRMLTNFEAFF; CDR3nt: TGTGCCAGCAGCACAGACAGGATGTTAACGAATTTTGAAGCTTTCTTT; d_gene: -; abundance: few; j_gene: TRBJ1-1; v_gene: TRBV7-9
CDR3aa: CASSPLGGGEQFF; CDR3nt: TGCGCCAGCAGCCCTCTAGGGGGCGGTGAGCAGTTCTTC; d_gene: TRBD1; abundance: -; j_gene: TRBJ2-1; v_gene: TRBV5-1
CDR3aa: CASSAGRGGQSYNEQFF; CDR3nt: TGTGCCAGCAGCGCCGGGAGGGGGGGCCAGTCCTACAATGAGCAGTTCTTC; d_gene: TRBD2; abundance: -; j_gene: TRBJ2-1; v_gene: TRBV11-3
CDR3aa: CASSLAGTGIRYEQFF; CDR3nt: TGTGCCAGCAGCTTGGCCGGGACAGGGATTAGGTATGAGCAGTTCTTC; d_gene: TRBD1; abundance: once; j_gene: TRBJ2-1; v_gene: TRBV5-8
CDR3aa: CASSEYGTYGYTF; CDR3nt: TGTGCCAGCAGTGAATATGGGACTTATGGCTACACCTTC; d_gene: -; abundance: -; j_gene: TRBJ1-2; v_gene: TRBV25-1
CDR3aa: CASSSWTSSTEAFF; CDR3nt: TGTGCCAGCAGCTCATGGACATCTAGCACTGAAGCTTTCTTT; d_gene: -; abundance: -; j_gene: TRBJ1-1; v_gene: TRBV27